These 5 T cell receptor beta chains share one sample of origin, sequenced in a study of cytomegalovirus exposure and HLA in healthy donors. With 60 Vbeta and 13 Jbeta primers, the PCR was carried out. Here immunoSEQ multiplex PCR was the method, and the copy in TCRdb shows in-frame clones only, minus some. The table shows roughly 240,000 clones, with roughly 85% occurring only once. Sequenced material: PBMCs. Receptor source: a girl aged 2 to 9 in good health and CMV-seronegative.

To note about this clone: Distinct nucleotide sequences in the sample also encode this CDR3. The rearrangement uses TRBV6-5 and TRBJ1-1; the D is unclear. V was pared by 5 bases and J by 1 base, with 8 bases between. Germline-derived CDR1 and CDR2 are MNHEY and SVGAGI. The CDR3 loop spans 13 amino acids. In nucleotides, the CDR3 is TGTGCCAGCAGTACCACAGCGAACACTGAAGCTTTCTTT. Translation: CASSTTANTEAFF.

This chain connects TRBV30 to TRBJ1-6; no reliable D call. This CDR3 has 12 residues. Trimming removed 2 bases from V and 7 bases from J, with 6 bases in between. The germline V gene has CDR1 GTSNPN and CDR2 SVGIG (reference sequence). The CDR3 sequence is CAWSFRNSPLHF. CDR3 nucleotides: TGTGCCTGGAGTTTTAGAAATTCACCCCTCCACTTT.

J is TRBJ2-7 and V is TRBV27; perhaps TRBD1 as D (6 bases). The CDR3 runs 16 residues. Germline values: CDR1 MNHEY, CDR2 SMNVEV (reference sequence). Trimming took 5 bases from V and 2 from J, leaving 19 bases between them. The chain's CDR3 is CASSPPTGSRTYEQYF. As DNA, the CDR3 is TGTGCCAGCAGTCCACCAACAGGGAGTCGGACCTACGAGCAGTACTTC.

This clone was detected only a few times. CDR3 residues: CAWTLAGGPVDEQYF. CDR3 DNA sequence: TGTGCCTGGACCTTAGCGGGAGGGCCGGTCGACGAGCAGTACTTC. This chain connects TRBV30 to TRBJ2-7; 11 bases map to TRBD2. V shed 4 bases, J shed 5 bases, and the junction held 10 bases outside the gene matches. Germline CDR1 is GTSNPN and CDR2 is SVGIG (reference sequence). The CDR3 is made up of 15 amino acids.

V gene TRBV30 combines with J gene TRBJ1-2, with a possible D match to TRBD1 (5 bases). CDR3 length equals 13 residues. Germline V gene data show CDR1 as GTSNPN and CDR2 as SVGIG (reference sequence). V lost 4 bases, J lost 4 bases, and 13 bases lay in between. This CDR3 is CAWTPTGIYGYTF. The CDR3 nucleotides read TGTGCCTGGACCCCAACAGGCATCTATGGCTACACCTTC.